Listed below are T cell receptor beta chains from one sample, sequenced in a study of post-analysis software for immune sequencing data. TCRdb fed the PCR reads into MiXCR, producing one record per CDR3 protein. This repertoire shows roughly 180,000 distinct CDR3 sequences, around 28% found once; its top ten account for around 1.5%. The specimen was blood. Every receptor here comes from a girl aged 10-17 years with multiple sclerosis. CDR3s include the opening cysteine and the closing phenylalanine or tryptophan. The order of the fields is clone size, J gene, D gene, V gene, CDR3 protein, CDR3 DNA. D genes are given only for firm matches. Some rows mark clone size as missing; the rest say once, few, many or name a class of expanded clone.

many,TRBJ2-1,TRBD2,TRBV12-5,CASHLGTSVYNEQFF,TGTGCTAGTCATCTAGGGACTAGCGTCTACAATGAGCAGTTCTTC
few,TRBJ2-4,TRBD1,TRBV29-1,CSVGQEAKNIQYF,TGCAGCGTGGGACAGGAGGCCAAAAACATTCAGTACTTC
.,TRBJ2-5,.,TRBV25-1,CASSEDPLLETQYF,TGTGCCAGCAGTGAAGACCCGTTGTTGGAGACCCAGTACTTC
many,TRBJ2-1,.,TRBV7-2,CASSPRTLYNEQFF,TGTGCCAGCAGCCCCAGGACACTCTACAATGAGCAGTTCTTC
few,TRBJ1-1,.,TRBV20-1,CSATSDSRQTEAFF,TGCAGTGCTACCTCTGACAGTCGCCAAACTGAAGCTTTCTTT
few,TRBJ2-5,.,TRBV6-6,CASSPRIQGVQETQYF,TGTGCCAGCAGTCCACGAATCCAAGGAGTCCAAGAGACCCAGTACTTC
many,TRBJ2-7,.,TRBV29-1,CSGATEYEQYF,TGCAGTGGAGCCACAGAGTACGAGCAGTACTTC
many,TRBJ2-7,TRBD1,TRBV20-1,CSARDQGQGHEQYF,TGCAGTGCTAGAGATCAGGGACAGGGTCACGAGCAGTACTTC
few,TRBJ1-2,TRBD1,TRBV18,CASSPSTGAGYTF,TGTGCCAGCTCACCATCGACAGGGGCTGGCTACACCTTC
many,TRBJ2-7,.,TRBV5-1,CASSLGLYEQYF,TGCGCCAGCAGCTTGGGTCTCTACGAGCAGTACTTC
.,TRBJ2-7,.,TRBV7-2,CASSLVPGNYEQYF,TGTGCCAGCAGCTTAGTCCCAGGGAACTACGAGCAGTACTTC
many,TRBJ2-7,.,TRBV12-5,CASGQDSYEQYF,TGTGCTAGTGGCCAAGACAGCTACGAGCAGTACTTC
few,TRBJ2-3,.,TRBV4-2,CASSQGPLDTDTQYF,TGTGCCAGCAGCCAAGGTCCACTCGACACAGATACGCAGTATTTT
.,TRBJ1-1,TRBD1,TRBV4-1,CASSQRQGLNTEAFF,TGCGCCAGCAGCCAGAGACAGGGCCTGAACACTGAAGCTTTCTTT
.,TRBJ1-4,.,TRBV27,CASKLGAMGEKLFF,TGTGCCAGCAAACTAGGGGCGATGGGTGAAAAACTGTTTTTT
many,TRBJ2-5,.,TRBV7-9,CASSLAGETQYF,TGTGCCAGCAGCTTAGCAGGGGAGACCCAGTACTTC
.,TRBJ2-5,.,TRBV6-1,CASGLSNVGTAGRETQYF,TGTGCCAGCGGTCTCTCAAACGTAGGGACTGCGGGACGGGAGACCCAGTACTTC
.,TRBJ2-2,TRBD1,TRBV4-1,CASSHPGTGTGELFF,TGCGCCAGCAGCCATCCCGGGACAGGCACCGGGGAGCTGTTTTTT
many,TRBJ2-5,.,TRBV12-5,CASGFQVGETQYF,TGTGCTAGTGGTTTCCAGGTAGGAGAGACCCAGTACTTC
few,TRBJ2-5,TRBD2,TRBV5-1,CASSLSGIGETQYF,TGCGCCAGCAGCCTTAGCGGGATTGGGGAGACCCAGTACTTC
.,TRBJ2-2,.,TRBV7-6,CASSSDTGELFF,TGTGCCAGCAGCTCCGACACCGGGGAGCTGTTTTTT
many,TRBJ2-1,.,TRBV30,CAWSVVQAHEQFF,TGTGCCTGGAGTGTAGTACAAGCCCATGAGCAGTTCTTC
many,TRBJ2-7,TRBD2,TRBV11-2,CASSRGGIPYF,TGTGCCAGCAGCCGGGGAGGGATCCCGTACTTC
.,TRBJ2-7,.,TRBV5-1,CASSPRPQGREQYF,TGCGCCAGCAGCCCCCGACCACAGGGACGCGAGCAGTACTTC